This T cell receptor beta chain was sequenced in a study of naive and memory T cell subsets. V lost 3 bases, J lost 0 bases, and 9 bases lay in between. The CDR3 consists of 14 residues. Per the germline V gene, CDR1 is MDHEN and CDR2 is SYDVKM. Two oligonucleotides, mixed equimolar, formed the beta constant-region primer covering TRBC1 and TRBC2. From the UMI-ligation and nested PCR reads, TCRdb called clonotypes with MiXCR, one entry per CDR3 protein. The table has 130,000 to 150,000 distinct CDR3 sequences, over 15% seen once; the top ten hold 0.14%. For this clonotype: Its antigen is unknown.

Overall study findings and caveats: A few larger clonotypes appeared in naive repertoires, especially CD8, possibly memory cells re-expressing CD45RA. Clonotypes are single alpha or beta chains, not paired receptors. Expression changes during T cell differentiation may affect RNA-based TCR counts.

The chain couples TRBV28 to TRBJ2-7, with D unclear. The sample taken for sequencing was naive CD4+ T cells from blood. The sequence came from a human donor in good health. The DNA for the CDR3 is TGTGCCAGCAGTTTCCCGACCAGCTCCTACGAGCAGTACTTC. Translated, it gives CASSFPTSSYEQYF.